What follows are 28 T cell receptor beta chains derived from one specimen sequenced in a study of Ad26.COV2.S vaccination and SARS-CoV-2 variants. The data were produced by immunoSEQ multiplex PCR, yet TCRdb's version contains in-frame clones alone and is incomplete. The table lists hundreds of thousands of clones, 90% of them singletons. Treatment given: 19 received Ad26.COV2.S at low or high dose, single or two shots; several received placebo; per-sample allocation not given. Sampling was done on day 63 after the first vaccine or placebo injection. The sequencing here drew on peripheral blood, taken in a trial of Ad26.COV2.S vaccine versus placebo. The receptors shown here come from a person between 18 and 65 years old who received the Ad26.COV2.S COVID-19 vaccine or a placebo.

The chain carries TRBV24-1 and TRBJ1-1; D uncertain. Germline V gives CDR1 KGHDR, CDR2 SFDVKD. Trimming pared 7 bases from V and 1 base from J, leaving 12 bases between. The CDR3 runs 14 residues. The CDR3 here is CATRGGNRNTEAFF. CDR3 bases: TGTGCCACCAGGGGCGGAAACCGGAACACTGAAGCTTTCTTT.

The J gene is TRBJ2-1, the V gene TRBV28; 8 positions match TRBD2. Germline loops: CDR1 MDHEN, CDR2 SYDVKM. V shed 5 bases, J shed 4 bases, and the junction held 7 bases outside the gene matches. CDR3 length equals 15 residues. The CDR3 here is CASSPPGLVYNEQFF. The CDR3 DNA reads as TGTGCCAGCAGTCCACCGGGACTAGTATACAATGAGCAGTTCTTC.

The chain couples TRBV6-5 to TRBJ2-2, with D unresolved. The CDR3 is 14 amino acids. Looked up from germline, CDR1 is MNHEY and CDR2 is SVGAGI. Trimming removed 2 bases from V and 2 bases from J, with 6 bases in between. The CDR3: CASSYMGNTGELFF. CDR3 in DNA: TGTGCCAGCAGTTACATGGGAAACACCGGGGAGCTGTTTTTT.

The rearrangement uses TRBV6-5 and TRBJ2-7, with 10 nucleotides matching TRBD1. The CDR3 spans 15 residues. With V trimmed by 5 bases and J by 5 bases, 9 bases remained unmatched. Germline CDR1 MNHEY, CDR2 SVGAGI. CDR3 loop: CASSNTGTGAHEQYF. DNA of the CDR3: TGTGCCAGCAGTAATACCGGGACAGGGGCCCACGAGCAGTACTTC.

V and J are TRBV5-4 and TRBJ2-7, with 12 bases aligning to TRBD2. The J segment lost 7 bases and the V segment lost 2 bases, leaving 7 bases of the junction unmatched. Germline V gives CDR1 SGHNT, CDR2 YYREEE (reference sequence). CDR3 length: 15 residues. CDR3 DNA: TGTGCCAGCAGCTTCCGACTAGCGGGAGTTCGGGAGCAGTACTTC. It yields the protein CASSFRLAGVREQYF.

CDR3 sequence reads: CASSLGLEQYF. The CDR3 DNA reads TGCGCCAGCAGCTTGGGGCTCGAGCAGTACTTC. The chain combines TRBV5-1 with TRBJ2-7; D ambiguous. Germline loops: CDR1 SGHRS, CDR2 YFSETQ. V dropped 0 bases and J dropped 6 bases, with 4 bases sitting between them. The CDR3 runs to 11 residues.

The rearrangement uses TRBV6-2 or TRBV6-3 and TRBJ1-5; 8 bases are a match to TRBD1. This CDR3 is 13 amino acids long. In germline, CDR1 is MNHEY, CDR2 SVGEGT. V trimming: 6 bases; J trimming: 7 bases; junction bases outside the gene matches: 5. CDR3 sequence: CASSRQGTQPQHF. The CDR3 DNA reads TGTGCCAGCAGCAGACAGGGGACCCAGCCCCAGCATTTT.

This chain connects TRBV6-2 or TRBV6-3 to TRBJ2-7; 10 bases are a match to TRBD1. The germline V gene has CDR1 MNHEY and CDR2 SVGEGT. The CDR3 loop spans 15 amino acids. Trimming removed 4 bases from V and 4 bases from J; junction bases left unmatched: 7. The CDR3 here is CASSFRDRGWYEQYF. The CDR3 DNA follows: TGTGCCAGCAGTTTCCGGGACAGGGGATGGTACGAGCAGTACTTC.

This clone appeared a single time. V and J are TRBV10-3 and TRBJ1-1; tentative D call: TRBD1 (6 bases). The CDR3 is made up of 16 amino acids. V was cut by 0 bases and J by 0 bases, with 11 bases left in between. Germline CDR1 is ENHRY and CDR2 is SYGVKD. The CDR3 loop reads CAISESTGPVNTEAFF. The CDR3 DNA is TGTGCCATCAGTGAGTCGACAGGCCCGGTGAACACTGAAGCTTTCTTT.

The chain has TRBV19 and TRBJ1-5; the D is unclear. V lost 3 bases to trimming and J lost 5 bases, with 14 bases between them. Per germline, CDR1 LNHDA and CDR2 SQIVND (reference sequence). The CDR3 length is 15 residues. The CDR3 protein is CASSMNGFGDQPQHF. CDR3 in DNA: TGTGCCAGTAGTATGAATGGGTTTGGAGATCAGCCCCAGCATTTT.

CDR3 sequence (DNA): TGTGCCAGTAGTATAGGACAGGGGGCTGACGAGACCCAGTACTTC. Amino acids: CASSIGQGADETQYF. The rearrangement uses TRBV19 and TRBJ2-5, with TRBD1 matching over 10 bases. Germline lookup yields CDR1 LNHDA and CDR2 SQIVND (reference sequence). This CDR3 spans 15 amino acids. The V segment lost 1 base and the J segment 5 bases; nucleotides outside the gene matches: 4. The whole variable domain, remainder taken from reference TRBV19 and TRBJ2-5, is DGGITQSPKYLFRKEGQNVTLSCEQNLNHDAMYWYRQDPGQGLRLIYYSQIVNDFQKGDIAEGYSVSREKKESFPLTVTSAQKNPTAFYLCASSIGQGADETQYFGPGTRLLVL.

The CDR3 here is CASSSNIGQGALNYGYTF. CDR3 DNA: TGTGCCAGCAGCTCTAATATCGGACAGGGGGCCCTGAACTATGGCTACACCTTC. This sequence joins TRBV7-2 and TRBJ1-2; 11 bases line up with TRBD1. Germline lookup yields CDR1 SGHTA and CDR2 FQGNSA. V gave up 4 bases and J gave up 2 bases; unmatched junction bases: 12. The CDR3 is made up of 18 amino acids.

This clone has only a few counts. This chain uses TRBV27 with TRBJ2-7, with TRBD1 as a possible D gene (6 bases). The CDR3 totals 13 residues. Between the trimmed V and J ends, which lost 3 bases and 3 bases, there was a span of 9 bases. Germline V gene lookup returns CDR1 MNHEY and CDR2 SMNVEV (reference sequence). CDR3: CASSFTGNYEQYF. The CDR3 DNA reads TGTGCCAGCAGTTTTACAGGGAACTACGAGCAGTACTTC.

The J gene is TRBJ2-1, the V gene TRBV7-9, with D perhaps being TRBD1 or TRBD2 (8 bases each). The germline gives CDR1 SEHNR, CDR2 FQNEAQ (reference sequence). The CDR3 has 18 amino acids. V lost 2 bases and J 5 bases, leaving 22 bases between the germline ends. The CDR3 nucleotides are TGTGCCAGCAGCTTAACCCCAGGGGGCGGGAGGAATAACAATGAGCAGTTCTTC. This translates into CASSLTPGGGRNNNEQFF.

V usage is TRBV7-9 and J usage is TRBJ1-2; D is ambiguous. Trimming took off 1 base at V and 3 bases at J, with 12 bases between the two ends. The CDR3 is 15 amino acids. Germline CDR1 SEHNR, CDR2 FQNEAQ (reference sequence). The CDR3 DNA reads as TGTGCCAGCAGCTTAGTGCCGGCCAGTCACTATGGCTACACCTTC. Translating gives CASSLVPASHYGYTF.

Remarks on this clone: Distinct nucleotide sequences in the sample also encode this CDR3. The chain links TRBV18 to TRBJ2-7; unclear D gene. The V end lost 2 bases, the J end lost 0 bases, and 5 bases lay between the germline ends. The CDR3 totals 13 residues. The germline V gene encodes CDR1 KGHSH and CDR2 LQKENI. The DNA of the CDR3 is TGTGCCAGCTCACCAACAGACTCCTACGAGCAGTACTTC. This encodes CASSPTDSYEQYF. The full variable domain, completed using reference TRBV18 and TRBJ2-7, is NAGVMQNPRHLVRRRGQEARLRCSPMKGHSHVYWYRQLPEEGLKFMVYLQKENIIDESGMPKERFSAEFPKEGPSILRIQQVVRGDSAAYFCASSPTDSYEQYFGPGTRLTVT.

This chain uses TRBV4-3 with TRBJ1-1; no clear D. V shed 0 bases and J shed 1 base, with 12 bases lying between them. CDR1 and CDR2 (germline): LGHNA, YSLEER. This CDR3 region has 16 residues. The CDR3 bases are TGCGCCAGCAGCCAAGAGACCGGGATTGCGAACACTGAAGCTTTCTTT. This translates into CASSQETGIANTEAFF.

The chain employs TRBV4-2 and TRBJ2-7, with TRBD1 matching over 9 bases. Germline V gene lookup returns CDR1 LGHNA and CDR2 YNFKEQ. The CDR3 length is 15 residues. The ends lost 1 base at V and 7 bases at J; junction bases unmatched: 8. CDR3 nucleotide sequence: TGTGCCAGCAGCCAAGGGGGGACAGGGCCGCTAGAGCAGTACTTC. This translates into CASSQGGTGPLEQYF.

In its sample, this clone was seen once. The chain couples TRBV14 to TRBJ2-1; possibly TRBD2 for D (6 bases). The CDR3 covers 16 residues. V lost 1 base and J 4 bases, leaving 14 bases between the germline ends. Germline CDR1 and CDR2: SGHDN and FVKESK. CDR3 region: CASSQVGSGLYNEQFF. CDR3 bases: TGTGCCAGCAGCCAAGTCGGTAGCGGACTTTACAATGAGCAGTTCTTC.

Only a few counts were recorded for this clone. The chain joins TRBV4-2 to TRBJ1-6; no definite D call. Germline V gene data show CDR1 as LGHNA and CDR2 as YNFKEQ. The CDR3 is made up of 14 amino acids. Trimming cost V 3 bases and J 6 bases, with 9 bases left between them. CDR3 coding DNA: TGTGCCAGCAGCCAGGCTCAGCGTAATTCACCCCTCCACTTT. It codes for CASSQAQRNSPLHF.

The chain recombines TRBV29-1 with TRBJ1-1; D might be TRBD1 (5 bases). Germline CDR1 reads SQVTM; CDR2 reads ANQGSEA. V gave up 3 bases and J gave up 7 bases, with 12 bases separating them. The CDR3 has 12 amino acids. CDR3 protein: CSVDESRVEAFF. The CDR3 nucleotides read TGCAGCGTTGATGAATCCAGGGTTGAAGCTTTCTTT.

The chain links TRBV28 to TRBJ1-2, with 7 bases that match TRBD1. Germline values: CDR1 MDHEN, CDR2 SYDVKM. The CDR3 runs 14 residues. The V gene end was trimmed by 2 bases and the J gene end by 4 bases; junction bases not matched to a gene: 4. The DNA for the CDR3 is TGTGCCAGCAGTTTAGGACAGGAACCCTATGGCTACACCTTC. The encoded protein is CASSLGQEPYGYTF.

V usage is TRBV14 and J usage is TRBJ2-1, with 12 nucleotides matching TRBD2. Losses at the gene ends were 0 bases for V and 7 bases for J; bases not matched to a gene: 10. The germline gives CDR1 SGHDN, CDR2 FVKESK. This CDR3 comprises 18 residues. Written as DNA, the CDR3 is TGTGCCAGCAGCCAAGATATAGAGACTAGCGGGAGAGGGAATGAGCAGTTCTTC. It yields the protein CASSQDIETSGRGNEQFF.

The chain is built from TRBV7-2 and TRBJ2-3, with a weak D call TRBD1 (6 bases). Germline V gene data show CDR1 as SGHTA and CDR2 as FQGNSA. This CDR3 has 15 residues. The V gene lost 5 bases and the J gene lost 0 bases, with 12 bases spanning the gap. The CDR3 is CASSQDRTSTDTQYF. For the CDR3, the DNA is TGTGCCAGCAGCCAGGACAGAACAAGCACAGATACGCAGTATTTT.

The genes are TRBV5-1 and TRBJ1-4, with 8 bases lining up with TRBD1. This CDR3 has 14 residues. J gave up 5 bases and V 2 bases, and 2 bases lay outside the gene matches. CDR1 and CDR2 from the germline V gene are SGHRS and YFSETQ. The CDR3 loop is CASSFRTGNEKLFF. The CDR3 coding sequence is TGCGCCAGCAGCTTTAGGACAGGGAATGAAAAACTGTTTTTT.

The chain has TRBV10-3 and TRBJ2-7; 12 positions match TRBD1. The CDR3 extends over 16 amino acids. Germline assignment: CDR1 ENHRY and CDR2 SYGVKD. J was trimmed by 5 bases and V by 3 bases; bases with no gene match: 8. DNA of the CDR3: TGTGCCATCAGTGATATTAGGGGACAGGGGGCCAACGAGCAGTACTTC. This codes for CAISDIRGQGANEQYF.

The chain couples TRBV3-1 (or the pseudogene TRBV3-2) to TRBJ2-1, with no clear D. The CDR3 loop spans 13 amino acids. In germline, CDR1 is LGHDT, CDR2 YNNKEL (reference sequence). V shed 2 bases and J shed 6 bases, with 8 bases lying between them. The CDR3 DNA is TGTGCCAGCAGCCAAATCTCAGGCAATGAGCAGTTCTTC. Translated: CASSQISGNEQFF.

The J gene is TRBJ2-6, the V gene TRBV5-8; 7 bases line up with TRBD1. CDR1 and CDR2 (germline): SGHTS, YDEGEE. Trimming at V came to 1 base and at J to 0 bases, leaving 4 bases not matched to a gene. The CDR3 covers 17 residues. In nucleotides, the CDR3 is TGTGCCAGCAGCTTGACAGGGGCCCACTCTGGGGCCAACGTCCTGACTTTC. This gives the protein CASSLTGAHSGANVLTF. Using reference TRBV5-8 and TRBJ2-6 for the parts outside the CDR3, the full variable domain is EAGVTQSPTHLIKTRGQQATLRCSPISGHTSVYWYQQALGLGLQFLLWYDEGEERNRGNFPPRFSGRQFPNYSSELNVNALELEDSALYLCASSLTGAHSGANVLTFGAGSRLTVL.